This TCR beta chain derives from a study of identical twins. The CDR3 has 16 amino acids. V lost 5 bases, J lost 0 bases, and 17 bases lay in between. From germline, CDR1 is MDHEN and CDR2 SYDVKM. A few counts support this clonotype. What it binds is unknown. The study's findings and limits: Cross-sectional statistics underpinned the conclusions; the same donors were not followed.

TCRdb re-analysed the 5' RACE reads in MiXCR, keeping a single row per CDR3 protein. This table has 510,000 or so distinct CDR3 sequences, roughly 15% appearing once. These records were also assigned to another study, of yellow fever vaccine responses in identical twins.

The rearrangement links TRBV28 to TRBJ2-7; D perhaps matches TRBD2 (5 bases). This TCR derives from a young woman in good health. Sequenced material: CD4+ T cells sorted from blood. CDR3 in amino acids: CASSLRTFTSSYEQYF. The DNA of the CDR3 is TGTGCCAGCAGTCTCCGGACTTTCACCAGCTCCTACGAGCAGTACTTC.